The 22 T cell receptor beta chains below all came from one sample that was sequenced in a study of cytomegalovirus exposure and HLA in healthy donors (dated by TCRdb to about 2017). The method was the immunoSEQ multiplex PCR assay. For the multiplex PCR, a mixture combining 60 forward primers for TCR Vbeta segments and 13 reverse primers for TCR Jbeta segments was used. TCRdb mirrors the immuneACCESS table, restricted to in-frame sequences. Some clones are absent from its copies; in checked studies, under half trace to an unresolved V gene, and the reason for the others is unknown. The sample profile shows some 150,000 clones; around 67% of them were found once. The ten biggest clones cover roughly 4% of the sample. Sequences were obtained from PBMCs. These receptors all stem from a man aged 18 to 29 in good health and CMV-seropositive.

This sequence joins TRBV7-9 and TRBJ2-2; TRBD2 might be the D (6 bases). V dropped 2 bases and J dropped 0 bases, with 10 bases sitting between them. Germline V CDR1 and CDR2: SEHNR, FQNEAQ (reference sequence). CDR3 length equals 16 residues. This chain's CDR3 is CASSLIGGANTGELFF. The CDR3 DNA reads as TGTGCCAGCAGCTTAATAGGCGGGGCGAACACCGGGGAGCTGTTTTTT.

As DNA, the CDR3 is TGTGCCAGCAGCTCCTCGGGGACTGGTTGGGGCGGAAACACCATATATTTT. Amino acids: CASSSSGTGWGGNTIYF. This chain connects TRBV7-2 to TRBJ1-3; a possible D gene is TRBD1 (5 bases). Trimming cost V 4 bases and J 4 bases, with 20 bases left between them. Per germline, CDR1 SGHTA and CDR2 FQGNSA. This CDR3 is 17 amino acids long.

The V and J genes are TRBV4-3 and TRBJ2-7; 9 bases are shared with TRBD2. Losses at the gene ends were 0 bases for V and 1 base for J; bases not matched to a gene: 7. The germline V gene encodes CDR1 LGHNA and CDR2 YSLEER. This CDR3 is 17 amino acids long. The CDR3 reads CASSQDISLAGSYEQYF. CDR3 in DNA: TGCGCCAGCAGCCAAGATATCTCCCTAGCGGGGTCCTACGAGCAGTACTTC.

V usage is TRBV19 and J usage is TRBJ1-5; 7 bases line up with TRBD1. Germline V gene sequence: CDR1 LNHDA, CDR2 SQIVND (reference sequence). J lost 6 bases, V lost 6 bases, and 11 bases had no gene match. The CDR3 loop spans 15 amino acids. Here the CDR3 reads CASSHDRVVGQPQHF. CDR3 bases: TGTGCCAGTAGCCACGACAGGGTGGTTGGTCAGCCCCAGCATTTT.

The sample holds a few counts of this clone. The CDR3 reads CASSPLRNTEAFF. CDR3 DNA: TGCGCCAGCAGCCCTTTGAGGAACACTGAAGCTTTCTTT. The rearrangement links TRBV4-1 to TRBJ1-1; the D is unclear. Trimming left V 4 bases short and J 1 base short, with 7 bases between. The CDR3 length is 13 residues. CDR1 MGHRA and CDR2 YSYEKL come from the germline V gene.

CDR3 coding DNA: TGCAGCGTTCTTTCCGGGACTAGGACCAATGAGCAGTTCTTC. It is translated as CSVLSGTRTNEQFF. The chain joins TRBV29-1 to TRBJ2-1; 8 nucleotides align to TRBD2. J gave up 6 bases and V 5 bases, and 9 bases lay outside the gene matches. CDR1 SQVTM and CDR2 ANQGSEA come from the germline V gene. The CDR3 length is 14 residues.

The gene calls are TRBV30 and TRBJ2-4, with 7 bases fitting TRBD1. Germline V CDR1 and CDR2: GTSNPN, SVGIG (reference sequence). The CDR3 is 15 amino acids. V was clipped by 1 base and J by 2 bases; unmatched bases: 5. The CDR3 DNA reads TGTGCCTGGAGTGCAGGGGGACAGTCCAAAAACATTCAGTACTTC. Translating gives CAWSAGGQSKNIQYF.

The CDR3 loop reads CASSDAAFSYNEQFF. The CDR3, as DNA: TGCGCCAGCAGTGACGCCGCGTTTTCCTACAATGAGCAGTTCTTC. This chain links TRBV10-2 with TRBJ2-1; D is unclear. CDR1 and CDR2 (germline): WSHSY, SAAADI. The CDR3 is 15 amino acids. V dropped 3 bases and J dropped 1 base, with 10 bases sitting between them.

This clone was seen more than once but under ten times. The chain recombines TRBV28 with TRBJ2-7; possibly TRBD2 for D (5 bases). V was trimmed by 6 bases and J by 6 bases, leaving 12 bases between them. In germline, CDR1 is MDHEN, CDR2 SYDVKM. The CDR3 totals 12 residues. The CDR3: CASRFSGFEQYF. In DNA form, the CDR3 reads TGTGCCAGCAGGTTCTCGGGATTCGAGCAGTACTTC. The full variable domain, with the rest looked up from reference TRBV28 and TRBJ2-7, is DVKVTQSSRYLVKRTGEKVFLECVQDMDHENMFWYRQDPGLGLRLIYFSYDVKMKEKGDIPEGYSVSREKKERFSLILESASTNQTSMYLCASRFSGFEQYFGPGTRLTVT.

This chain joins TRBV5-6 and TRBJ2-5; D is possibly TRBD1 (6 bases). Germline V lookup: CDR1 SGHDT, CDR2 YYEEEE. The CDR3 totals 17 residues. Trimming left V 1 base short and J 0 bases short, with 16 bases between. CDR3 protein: CASSLNRDNEYQETQYF. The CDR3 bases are TGTGCCAGCAGCTTGAATCGGGACAATGAGTACCAAGAGACCCAGTACTTC.

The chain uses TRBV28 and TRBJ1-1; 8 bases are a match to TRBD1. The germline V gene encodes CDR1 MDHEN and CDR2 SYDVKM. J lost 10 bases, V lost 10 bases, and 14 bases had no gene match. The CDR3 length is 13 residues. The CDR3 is CATSETGEYGAFF. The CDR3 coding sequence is TGTGCCACGTCCGAGACAGGGGAGTACGGAGCTTTCTTT.

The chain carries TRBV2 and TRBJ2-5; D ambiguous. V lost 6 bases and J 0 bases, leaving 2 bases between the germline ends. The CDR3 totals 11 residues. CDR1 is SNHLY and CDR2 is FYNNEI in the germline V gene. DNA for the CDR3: TGTGCCAGCAGCGACCAAGAGACCCAGTACTTC. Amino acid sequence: CASSDQETQYF.

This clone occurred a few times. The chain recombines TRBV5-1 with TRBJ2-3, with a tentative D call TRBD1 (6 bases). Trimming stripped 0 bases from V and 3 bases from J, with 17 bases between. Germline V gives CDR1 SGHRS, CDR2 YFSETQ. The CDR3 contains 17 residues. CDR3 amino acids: CASSLGQAYVGTDTQYF. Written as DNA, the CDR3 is TGCGCCAGCAGCTTGGGACAGGCATACGTTGGAACAGATACGCAGTATTTT.

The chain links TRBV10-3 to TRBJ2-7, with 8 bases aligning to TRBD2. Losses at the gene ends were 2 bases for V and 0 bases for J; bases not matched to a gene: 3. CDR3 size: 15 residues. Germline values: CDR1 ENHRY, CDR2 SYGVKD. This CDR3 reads CAISERSGGSYEQYF. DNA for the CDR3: TGTGCCATCAGTGAGCGAAGCGGGGGCTCCTACGAGCAGTACTTC.

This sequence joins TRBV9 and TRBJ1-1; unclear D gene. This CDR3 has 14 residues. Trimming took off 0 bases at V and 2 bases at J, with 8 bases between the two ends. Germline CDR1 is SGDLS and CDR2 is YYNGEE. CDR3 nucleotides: TGTGCCAGCAGCGTAGGCTACGGTAACACTGAAGCTTTCTTT. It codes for CASSVGYGNTEAFF.

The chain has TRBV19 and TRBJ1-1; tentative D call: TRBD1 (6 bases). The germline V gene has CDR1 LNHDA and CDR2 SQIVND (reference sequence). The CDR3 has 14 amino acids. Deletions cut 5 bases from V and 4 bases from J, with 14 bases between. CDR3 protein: CASSVLRGSTEAFF. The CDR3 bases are TGTGCCAGTAGTGTCCTCAGGGGAAGCACTGAAGCTTTCTTT.

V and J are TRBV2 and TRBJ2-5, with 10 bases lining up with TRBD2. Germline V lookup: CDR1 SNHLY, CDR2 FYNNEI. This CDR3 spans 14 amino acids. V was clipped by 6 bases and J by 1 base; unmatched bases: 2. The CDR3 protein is CASRLAGVQETQYF. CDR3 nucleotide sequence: TGTGCCAGCAGGCTAGCGGGGGTCCAAGAGACCCAGTACTTC.

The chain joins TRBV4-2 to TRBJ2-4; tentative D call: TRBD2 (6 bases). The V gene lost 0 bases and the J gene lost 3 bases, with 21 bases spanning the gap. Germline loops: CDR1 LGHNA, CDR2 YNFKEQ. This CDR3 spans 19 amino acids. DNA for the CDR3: TGTGCCAGCAGCCAAGAGCTGCCGGGAGTTTTCGTAGTCAAAAACATTCAGTACTTC. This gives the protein CASSQELPGVFVVKNIQYF.

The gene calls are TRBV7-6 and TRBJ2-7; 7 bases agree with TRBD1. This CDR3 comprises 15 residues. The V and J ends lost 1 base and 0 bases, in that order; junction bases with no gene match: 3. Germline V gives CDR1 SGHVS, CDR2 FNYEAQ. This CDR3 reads CASSLDPGGSYEQYF. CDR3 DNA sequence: TGTGCCAGCAGCTTAGATCCAGGGGGCTCCTACGAGCAGTACTTC. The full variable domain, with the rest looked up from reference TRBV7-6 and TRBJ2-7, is GAGVSQSPRYKVTKRGQDVALRCDPISGHVSLYWYRQALGQGPEFLTYFNYEAQQDKSGLPNDRFSAERPEGSISTLTIQRTEQRDSAMYRCASSLDPGGSYEQYFGPGTRLTVT.

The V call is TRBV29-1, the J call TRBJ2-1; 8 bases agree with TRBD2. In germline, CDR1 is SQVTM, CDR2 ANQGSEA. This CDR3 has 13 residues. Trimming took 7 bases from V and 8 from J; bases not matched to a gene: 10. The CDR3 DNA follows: TGCAGCGCCAATCGGGGGGGCCCTGATGAGCAGTTCTTC. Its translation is CSANRGGPDEQFF.

The CDR3 bases are TGTGCCAGCAGTCCAGGAGGGCTGCCACAAGAGACCCAGTACTTC. Protein product: CASSPGGLPQETQYF. This chain uses TRBV6-5 with TRBJ2-5, with a weak D call TRBD2 (6 bases). Germline CDR1 reads MNHEY; CDR2 reads SVGAGI. The V end lost 5 bases, the J end lost 2 bases, and 15 bases lay between the germline ends. The CDR3 is 15 amino acids.

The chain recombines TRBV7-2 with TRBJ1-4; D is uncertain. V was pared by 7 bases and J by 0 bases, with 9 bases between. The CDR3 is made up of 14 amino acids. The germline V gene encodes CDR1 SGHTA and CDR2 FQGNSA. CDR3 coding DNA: TGTGCCAGCACCCGAGAAGCAACTAATGAAAAACTGTTTTTT. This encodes CASTREATNEKLFF.